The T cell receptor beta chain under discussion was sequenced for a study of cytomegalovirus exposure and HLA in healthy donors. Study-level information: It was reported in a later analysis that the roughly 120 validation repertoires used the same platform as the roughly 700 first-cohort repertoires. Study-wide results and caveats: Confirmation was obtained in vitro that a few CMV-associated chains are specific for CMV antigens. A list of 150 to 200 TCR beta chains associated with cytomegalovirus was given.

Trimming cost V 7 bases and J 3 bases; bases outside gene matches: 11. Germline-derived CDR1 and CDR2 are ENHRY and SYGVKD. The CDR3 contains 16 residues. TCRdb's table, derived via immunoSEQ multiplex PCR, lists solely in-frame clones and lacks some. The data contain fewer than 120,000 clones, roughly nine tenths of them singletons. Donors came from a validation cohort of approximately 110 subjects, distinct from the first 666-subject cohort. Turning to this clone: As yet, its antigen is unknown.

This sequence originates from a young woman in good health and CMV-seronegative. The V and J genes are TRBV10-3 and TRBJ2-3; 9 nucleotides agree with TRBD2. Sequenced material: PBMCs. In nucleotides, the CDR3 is TGTGCCATCAAAGGGGCGGCGGGAGGGGCGACAGATACGCAGTATTTT. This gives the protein CAIKGAAGGATDTQYF.